Presented here are 6 T cell receptor beta chains from one specimen sequenced in a study of PD-1 blockade in classical Hodgkin lymphoma (dated by TCRdb to about 2020). Taken with the paper, the label for time point translates to: cycle 4 day 1 (C4D1), after more than five weeks of nivolumab. Relapse after autologous stem cell transplantation had occurred in all trial patients, and cohorts A, B and C were distinguished by prior brentuximab vedotin exposure. The library was built by means of the immunoSEQ multiplex PCR assay. TCRdb obtained this table from immuneACCESS and retained in-frame rearrangements with V and J assigned. These tables miss some clones; where compared with another copy, unresolved V genes account for less than half of the shortfall, and the remainder is unexplained. Across this sample there are under 130,000 clones, with roughly nine tenths seen only once. The top ten hold around 20% of the sample.

The material was peripheral blood mononuclear cells (PBMCs), obtained before the fourth cycle of nivolumab. All receptors derive from a human donor with classical Hodgkin lymphoma.

Concerning this clone: At the DNA level, this CDR3 is encoded by other sequences in the same sample as well. This chain uses TRBV6-5 with TRBJ2-3; 9 bases align to TRBD1. From germline, CDR1 is MNHEY and CDR2 SVGAGI. The CDR3 runs 13 residues. Germline trimming cut 8 bases from V and 0 bases from J; bases unmatched to any gene: 0. The chain's CDR3 is CASGTGSTDTQYF. The CDR3 DNA reads TGTGCCAGCGGGACAGGGAGCACAGATACGCAGTATTTT.

The chain employs TRBV5-1 and TRBJ2-5; D ambiguous. With 7 bases removed from V and 4 bases from J, the gap between germline ends came to 11 bases. Germline V lookup: CDR1 SGHRS, CDR2 YFSETQ. CDR3 length: 12 residues. CDR3 nucleotides: TGCGCCAGCCACGACCCCCGAGAGACCCAGTACTTC. Amino acids: CASHDPRETQYF.

V gene TRBV29-1 combines with J gene TRBJ2-1; 9 nucleotides line up with TRBD2. Germline CDR1 is SQVTM and CDR2 is ANQGSEA. This CDR3 contains 14 residues. The ends lost 1 base at V and 7 bases at J; junction bases unmatched: 5. CDR3 sequence (DNA): TGCAGCGTTGAAGCGGCGGGAGGGCTTAATGAGCAGTTCTTC. As protein: CSVEAAGGLNEQFF.

The chain couples TRBV29-1 to TRBJ1-1, with 12 bases matching TRBD1. The CDR3 runs to 14 residues. Per germline, CDR1 SQVTM and CDR2 ANQGSEA. The J segment lost 8 bases and the V segment lost 4 bases, leaving 8 bases of the junction unmatched. The CDR3 loop is CSVGTGTGGAEAFF. CDR3 nucleotide sequence: TGCAGCGTTGGAACAGGGACAGGGGGCGCCGAAGCTTTCTTT. Complete variable domain (other parts from reference TRBV29-1 and TRBJ1-1): SAVISQKPSRDICQRGTSLTIQCQVDSQVTMMFWYRQQPGQSLTLIATANQGSEATYESGFVIDKFPISRPNLTFSTLTVSNMSPEDSSIYLCSVGTGTGGAEAFFGQGTRLTVV.

The chain joins TRBV30 to TRBJ2-7; perhaps TRBD2 as D (7 bases). The CDR3 sequence is 15 residues long. The V gene lost 1 base and the J gene lost 4 bases, with 17 bases spanning the gap. The germline V gene has CDR1 GTSNPN and CDR2 SVGIG (reference sequence). CDR3 region: CAWSEGGNPLYEQYF. The CDR3 region has the DNA TGTGCCTGGAGTGAGGGGGGGAATCCCTTGTACGAGCAGTACTTC.

This chain links TRBV19 with TRBJ1-5; D remains unclear. V was clipped by 0 bases and J by 7 bases, with 13 bases between them. This CDR3 contains 15 residues. The germline V gene encodes CDR1 LNHDA and CDR2 SQIVND (reference sequence). CDR3 protein: CASSIDLSGPQPQHF. As DNA, the CDR3 is TGTGCCAGTAGTATAGATTTAAGCGGACCCCAGCCCCAGCATTTT.